The entry that follows covers one T cell receptor beta chain sequence. Its matching antigen is unknown. This sample was taken from a study of shared clonotypes between healthy human individuals. The CDR3 has 13 amino acids. V was cut by 2 bases and J by 3 bases, with 9 bases left in between. The V gene's germline CDR1 is SGHDT and CDR2 YYEEEE. Sequencing was at deep level. Template for every sorted-subset replicate PCR totaled 200 to 250 ng DNA, about 30,000 T cell genomes. The data were produced by immunoSEQ multiplex PCR, yet TCRdb's version contains in-frame clones alone and is incomplete. Of about 2 million clones in the sample, 85% to 95% were seen once. Study-wide results and limits: Researchers found naive subsets generally carried larger estimated richness than memory subsets.

This rearrangement joins TRBV5-6 to TRBJ2-7, with D possibly matching TRBD2 (5 bases). This sequence originates from a man younger than 30 in good health. Sequencing used naive CD4+ T cells sorted from blood. Specified subset: CD45RA+ positively selected. DNA for the CDR3: TGTGCCAGCAGCTTAACGGGAAACTACGAGCAGTACTTC. Amino acid sequence: CASSLTGNYEQYF.